This TCR beta chain was sequenced during a study of T cells after yellow fever vaccination. Overall study findings and caveats: Few clonotypes appeared in both CD4 and CD8 compartments.

V was pared by 0 bases and J by 11 bases, with 19 bases between. This CDR3 is 15 amino acids long. The germline V gene has CDR1 MNHEY and CDR2 SVGEGT. This clonotype has just a few counts. Antigen unknown. 5'RACE template switching produced TCR cDNA carrying a universal primer site and UMIs. TCRdb redid the calling of the 5' RACE reads with MiXCR, one entry per CDR3 protein. The sample lists 600,000 to 750,000 distinct CDR3 sequences, roughly an eighth seen once, with around 14% in the top ten. The chain couples TRBV6-2 or TRBV6-3 to TRBJ1-1; D possibly corresponds to TRBD1 (5 bases). The source material was PBMCs, sampled on the day of the yellow fever booster vaccination. This TCR came from a man aged 25 to 40 who received the YFV17D yellow fever vaccine. CDR3 in DNA: TGTGCCAGCAGTTACTCAGGCGGGGCGCTTGGTAACGCTTTCTTT. This translates into CASSYSGGALGNAFF.